One sample yielded the 32 T cell receptor beta chains listed below, sequenced in a study of radiotherapy plus CTLA-4 blockade in lung cancer. Only in-frame clones appear in the TCRdb table, and some are missing; sequencing was by immunoSEQ multiplex PCR. Altogether about 76,000 clones are present, around 79% being singletons, with the ten largest covering about 23%. Here the sequenced sample was peripheral blood, taken from a patient treated with radiotherapy plus ipilimumab. The receptors originated from a human donor with non-small cell lung cancer whose response to radiotherapy plus ipilimumab could not be evaluated. Some clones in this sample may be carry-over from other donors' samples.

The V gene is TRBV18, the J gene TRBJ1-1; the match to TRBD1 covers 7 bases. The V and J ends lost 2 bases and 0 bases, in that order; junction bases with no gene match: 6. CDR3 size: 16 residues. Germline loops: CDR1 KGHSH, CDR2 LQKENI. CDR3 in amino acids: CASSPNRGGLNTEAFF. In DNA form, the CDR3 reads TGTGCCAGCTCACCAAACAGGGGAGGACTGAACACTGAAGCTTTCTTT. The whole variable domain, remainder taken from reference TRBV18 and TRBJ1-1, is NAGVMQNPRHLVRRRGQEARLRCSPMKGHSHVYWYRQLPEEGLKFMVYLQKENIIDESGMPKERFSAEFPKEGPSILRIQQVVRGDSAAYFCASSPNRGGLNTEAFFGQGTRLTVV.

V is TRBV4-2 and J is TRBJ2-2, with 8 bases that match TRBD2. The ends lost 4 bases at V and 6 bases at J; junction bases unmatched: 10. There are 16 residues in the CDR3. In germline, CDR1 is LGHNA, CDR2 YNFKEQ. The CDR3 sequence is CASSPISGGRAGELFF. The CDR3 region has the DNA TGTGCCAGCAGCCCAATAAGCGGGGGAAGGGCCGGGGAGCTGTTTTTT.

The chain joins TRBV15 to TRBJ2-1; possibly TRBD2 for D (6 bases). The germline gives CDR1 LNHNV, CDR2 YYDKDF (reference sequence). The CDR3 covers 14 residues. V dropped 8 bases and J dropped 4 bases, with 15 bases sitting between them. The DNA for the CDR3 is TGTGCCACCGGGGGGACCTTCCGATACAATGAGCAGTTCTTC. This gives the protein CATGGTFRYNEQFF.

The V gene is TRBV28, the J gene TRBJ1-5, with D perhaps TRBD1 (5 bases). CDR1 and CDR2 (germline): MDHEN, SYDVKM. The CDR3 is 15 residues long. V lost 4 bases and J 4 bases, leaving 14 bases between the germline ends. Here the CDR3 reads CASSSRGGRNQPQHF. CDR3 DNA sequence: TGTGCCAGCAGTTCCCGCGGGGGGAGGAATCAGCCCCAGCATTTT.

The V and J genes are TRBV30 and TRBJ2-7; TRBD1 matches 9 bases. The CDR3 has 14 amino acids. Germline V gene lookup returns CDR1 GTSNPN and CDR2 SVGIG (reference sequence). V lost 2 bases and J lost 3; bases outside the gene matches: 5. The CDR3 here is CAWSRGQGVYEQYF. The CDR3 DNA sequence: TGTGCCTGGAGTAGGGGACAGGGAGTCTACGAGCAGTACTTC. Filled out from reference TRBV30 and TRBJ2-7, the complete variable domain reads SQTIHQWPATLVQPVGSPLSLECTVEGTSNPNLYWYRQAAGRGLQLLFYSVGIGQISSEVPQNLSASRPQDRQFILSSKKLLLSDSGFYLCAWSRGQGVYEQYFGPGTRLTVT.

The genes are TRBV6-5 and TRBJ2-7; D is uncertain. CDR1 and CDR2 (germline): MNHEY, SVGAGI. Between the trimmed V and J ends, which lost 5 bases and 3 bases, there was a span of 17 bases. This CDR3 has 15 amino acids. The CDR3 nucleotides read TGTGCCAGCAGTCCCTCTTTTACGAGCATCTACGAGCAGTACTTC. Its protein is CASSPSFTSIYEQYF.

The chain links TRBV6-1 to TRBJ1-3, with a tentative D call TRBD1 (6 bases). The CDR3 is made up of 19 amino acids. CDR1 is MNHNS, CDR2 SASEGT, per germline. Trimming took 1 base from V and 5 from J, leaving 24 bases between them. DNA of the CDR3: TGTGCCAGCAGTGAAGGGGGTATTCCGGGACACCAGAGACGAAACACCATATATTTT. This translates into CASSEGGIPGHQRRNTIYF.

The chain employs TRBV7-6 and TRBJ2-7; 7 nucleotides line up with TRBD1. The V gene end was trimmed by 4 bases and the J gene end by 5 bases; junction bases not matched to a gene: 14. Germline-derived CDR1 and CDR2 are SGHVS and FNYEAQ. The CDR3 runs to 16 residues. CDR3 nucleotides: TGTGCCAGCAGCTCTACACTCCTGGGACAGACGGACGAGCAGTACTTC. Amino acids: CASSSTLLGQTDEQYF.

This clone was seen only once. CDR3 in DNA: TGTGCCAGCAGCTCGTGGATGCAGGGGTCCTCCTACGAGCAGTACTTC. Its protein product is CASSSWMQGSSYEQYF. The genes are TRBV5-4 and TRBJ2-7; TRBD1 might be the D (6 bases). The CDR3 loop spans 16 amino acids. V was clipped by 3 bases and J by 0 bases, with 16 bases between them. The V gene's germline CDR1 is SGHNT and CDR2 YYREEE (reference sequence).

The sample holds a few counts of this clone. The V and J genes are TRBV7-9 and TRBJ1-1; unclear D gene. The germline V and J ends were trimmed by 6 bases and 6 bases, with 14 bases remaining between them. The CDR3 is 13 residues long. Looked up from germline, CDR1 is SEHNR and CDR2 is FQNEAQ (reference sequence). The DNA for the CDR3 is TGTGCCAGCAGTGAAGGAGGATTCGCTGAAGCTTTCTTT. Amino acid sequence: CASSEGGFAEAFF.

CDR3 sequence: CASSLPLGGNSPLHF. CDR3 DNA: TGTGCCAGCAGTTTACCCCTCGGGGGTAATTCACCCCTCCACTTT. This chain joins TRBV28 and TRBJ1-6; TRBD1 might be the D (5 bases). Trimming pared 2 bases from V and 6 bases from J, leaving 11 bases between. The CDR3 contains 15 residues. Germline assignment: CDR1 MDHEN and CDR2 SYDVKM.

The table lists this clone with a count of one. The J gene is TRBJ2-6, the V gene TRBV5-1; 9 bases map to TRBD1. CDR1 is SGHRS, CDR2 YFSETQ, per germline. The length of the CDR3 is 18 residues. With 2 bases clipped from V and 0 bases from J, the junction kept 6 bases outside the gene matches. The CDR3 DNA follows: TGCGCCAGCAGCTTTTCACCGGGACAGGGCTCTGGGGCCAACGTCCTGACTTTC. The encoded protein is CASSFSPGQGSGANVLTF.

The rearrangement links TRBV5-1 to TRBJ1-1; D may be TRBD1 (5 bases). The length of the CDR3 is 14 residues. Trimming shortened V by 5 bases and J by 1 base, and 12 bases separated the two germline ends. Looked up from germline, CDR1 is SGHRS and CDR2 is YFSETQ. This CDR3 reads CASSPTARNTEAFF. As DNA, the CDR3 is TGCGCCAGCAGTCCGACAGCGAGGAACACTGAAGCTTTCTTT.

The chain combines TRBV5-6 with TRBJ2-7; D perhaps matches TRBD2 (5 bases). The CDR3 contains 14 residues. V shed 0 bases and J shed 3 bases, with 10 bases lying between them. The germline V gene has CDR1 SGHDT and CDR2 YYEEEE. CDR3 amino acids: CASSLVHGIYEQYF. In DNA form, the CDR3 reads TGTGCCAGCAGCTTGGTTCACGGGATCTACGAGCAGTACTTC. The full variable domain, with the rest looked up from reference TRBV5-6 and TRBJ2-7, is DAGVTQSPTHLIKTRGQQVTLRCSPKSGHDTVSWYQQALGQGPQFIFQYYEEEERQRGNFPDRFSGHQFPNYSSELNVNALLLGDSALYLCASSLVHGIYEQYFGPGTRLTVT.

V is TRBV25-1 and J is TRBJ2-5; D might be TRBD1 (6 bases). V was clipped by 8 bases and J by 5 bases, with 6 bases between them. CDR1 is MGHDK, CDR2 SYGVNS, per germline. CDR3 length equals 10 residues. The CDR3 is CASQGETQYF. As DNA, the CDR3 is TGTGCCAGCCAGGGGGAGACCCAGTACTTC.

The chain carries TRBV7-2 and TRBJ2-5; D call uncertain. With the DNA end fitting TRBJ2-7 better, the J assignment may be wrong. Germline assignment: CDR1 SGHTA and CDR2 FQGNSA. This CDR3 comprises 12 residues. The CDR3 DNA follows: TGTGCCAGCAGCTCCTACTCCTACGAGCAGTACTTC. It yields the protein CASSSYSYEQYF.

J is TRBJ2-5 and V is TRBV5-1; TRBD1 might be the D (6 bases). Germline V gene data show CDR1 as SGHRS and CDR2 as YFSETQ. Trimming took off 1 base at V and 3 bases at J, with 13 bases between the two ends. CDR3 length: 15 amino acids. CDR3 in DNA: TGCGCCAGCAGCTTGTTCTTGGGGGCGGAAGAGACCCAGTACTTC. Translating gives CASSLFLGAEETQYF.

This chain links TRBV5-6 with TRBJ1-2; no clear D gene. Per germline, CDR1 SGHDT and CDR2 YYEEEE. V dropped 0 bases and J dropped 7 bases, with 7 bases sitting between them. CDR3 length: 12 residues. CDR3 residues: CASSLDPGGYTF. Written as DNA, the CDR3 is TGTGCCAGCAGCTTGGACCCGGGTGGCTACACCTTC. Complete variable domain (other parts from reference TRBV5-6 and TRBJ1-2): DAGVTQSPTHLIKTRGQQVTLRCSPKSGHDTVSWYQQALGQGPQFIFQYYEEEERQRGNFPDRFSGHQFPNYSSELNVNALLLGDSALYLCASSLDPGGYTFGSGTRLTVV.

In this sample, this clone turned up a few times. At the DNA level, this CDR3 is encoded by other sequences in the same sample as well. The V gene is TRBV4-1, the J gene TRBJ1-2, with TRBD1 matching over 7 bases. Germline V lookup: CDR1 MGHRA, CDR2 YSYEKL. Losses at the gene ends were 3 bases for V and 2 bases for J; bases not matched to a gene: 6. The CDR3 contains 15 residues. In DNA form, the CDR3 reads TGCGCCAGCAGCCAGGCCGGGACAGCCAACTATGGCTACACCTTC. Translated, it gives CASSQAGTANYGYTF.

The chain joins TRBV5-1 to TRBJ2-3; 9 bases match TRBD2. The germline CDR1 and CDR2 sequences are SGHRS and YFSETQ. Trimming removed 0 bases from V and 1 base from J; junction bases left unmatched: 6. CDR3 length: 17 residues. The CDR3 spells CASSLDGTSFRTDTQYF. CDR3 nucleotide sequence: TGCGCCAGCAGCTTGGACGGGACTAGCTTCCGCACAGATACGCAGTATTTT.

V is TRBV11-2 and J is TRBJ1-1; unclear D gene. Trimming pared 5 bases from V and 3 bases from J, leaving 13 bases between. The CDR3 covers 14 residues. CDR1 and CDR2 from the germline V gene are SGHAT and FQNNGV. The CDR3: CASSPPTAYTEAFF. In DNA form, the CDR3 reads TGTGCCAGCAGCCCCCCAACAGCCTACACTGAAGCTTTCTTT.

V usage is TRBV9 and J usage is TRBJ2-5, with TRBD1 matching 7 bases. TRBJ2-7 explains the end of the DNA better; the J call may be wrong. CDR3 length equals 12 residues. Per germline, CDR1 SGDLS and CDR2 YYNGEE. CDR3 in amino acids: CASSGDRDEQYF. CDR3 nucleotide sequence: TGTGCCAGCAGCGGCGACAGGGACGAGCAGTACTTC.

The V call is TRBV7-3, the J call TRBJ2-3, with 7 bases fitting TRBD1. CDR3 size: 14 residues. The ends lost 5 bases at V and 3 bases at J; junction bases unmatched: 5. Germline V gene data show CDR1 as SGHTA and CDR2 as FQGTGA. CDR3 coding DNA: TGTGCCAGCAGCCAAAACAGGGGAACAGATACGCAGTATTTT. Its translation is CASSQNRGTDTQYF.

The chain combines TRBV28 with TRBJ1-6; a weak D match, TRBD1 (5 bases). Trimming left V 11 bases short and J 10 bases short, with 30 bases between. CDR1 is MDHEN and CDR2 is SYDVKM in the germline V gene. The CDR3 is made up of 17 amino acids. The CDR3 nucleotides are TGTGCCTCTGTAGAGGTTCAGGGCGTGGGGATAGGGTCACCCCTCCACTTT. Its protein is CASVEVQGVGIGSPLHF. Together with reference TRBV28 and TRBJ1-6, the CDR3 gives the full variable domain: DVKVTQSSRYLVKRTGEKVFLECVQDMDHENMFWYRQDPGLGLRLIYFSYDVKMKEKGDIPEGYSVSREKKERFSLILESASTNQTSMYLCASVEVQGVGIGSPLHFGNGTRLTVT.

This sequence joins TRBV4-3 and TRBJ2-2; 10 positions agree with TRBD1. CDR3 length: 16 amino acids. Germline V gives CDR1 LGHNA, CDR2 YSLEER. J gave up 7 bases and V 2 bases, and 7 bases lay outside the gene matches. CDR3 amino acids: CASSQSGTGVFGELFF. In DNA form, the CDR3 reads TGCGCCAGCAGCCAAAGTGGGACAGGGGTGTTCGGGGAGCTGTTTTTT.

This sequence joins TRBV5-1 and TRBJ1-1; D gene ambiguous. CDR3 length equals 15 residues. V lost 1 base and J lost 1, with 11 bases in between. Germline V gene sequence: CDR1 SGHRS, CDR2 YFSETQ. The CDR3 DNA sequence: TGCGCCAGCAGCTTGAGTGCGACAAAGAACACTGAAGCTTTCTTT. Translating gives CASSLSATKNTEAFF.

The rearrangement uses TRBV2 and TRBJ2-1, with 7 bases fitting TRBD2. V gave up 4 bases and J gave up 2 bases; unmatched junction bases: 8. Germline V CDR1 and CDR2: SNHLY, FYNNEI. The CDR3 is 16 amino acids. The CDR3 DNA follows: TGTGCCAGCAGTGCTAGCGGCGGAGGGGCCTACAATGAGCAGTTCTTC. Its protein is CASSASGGGAYNEQFF.

The rearrangement uses TRBV5-1 and TRBJ1-1; D is perhaps TRBD1 (5 bases). Between the trimmed V and J ends, which lost 4 bases and 11 bases, there was a span of 15 bases. CDR1 and CDR2 (germline): SGHRS, YFSETQ. The CDR3 contains 12 residues. As DNA, the CDR3 is TGCGCCAGCAGCCCGTTGGAGGGGTATGCTTTCTTT. Translated: CASSPLEGYAFF.

This clone has just a few counts. The chain is built from TRBV19 and TRBJ2-5, with a possible D match to TRBD2 (6 bases). The DNA end favors TRBJ2-7, so the J call may be wrong. This CDR3 has 14 amino acids. Germline assignment: CDR1 LNHDA and CDR2 SQIVND (reference sequence). Here the CDR3 DNA reads TGTGCCAGTAGAGGTGCCGCGGGGTCCTACGAGCAGTACTTC. Translation gives CASRGAAGSYEQYF.

The chain has TRBV6-6 and TRBJ1-2; TRBD1 matches at 11 bases. V trimming: 4 bases; J trimming: 5 bases; junction bases outside the gene matches: 6. Germline CDR1 MNHNY, CDR2 SVGAGI (reference sequence). This CDR3 is 15 amino acids long. The CDR3: CASSSTGTGGYGYTF. The CDR3 DNA follows: TGTGCCAGCAGTTCCACCGGGACAGGGGGTTATGGCTACACCTTC.

The rearrangement uses TRBV4-3 and TRBJ2-3; D gene ambiguous. In germline, CDR1 is LGHNA, CDR2 YSLEER. This CDR3 spans 15 amino acids. V was shortened by 1 base and J by 5 bases, with 13 bases between the two germline ends. This chain's CDR3 is CASSQAKRGRDTQYF. The CDR3, as DNA: TGCGCCAGCAGCCAAGCGAAACGAGGTAGAGATACGCAGTATTTT.

The chain carries TRBV4-1 and TRBJ2-7, with 10 bases fitting TRBD1. J lost 5 bases, V lost 0 bases, and 7 bases had no gene match. The germline V gene has CDR1 MGHRA and CDR2 YSYEKL. CDR3 length: 16 residues. CDR3 DNA sequence: TGCGCCAGCAGCCAAGATCTGGGGACAGGGGACCACGAGCAGTACTTC. Residues: CASSQDLGTGDHEQYF.